This T cell receptor beta chain was captured in a study of PD-1 blockade in classical Hodgkin lymphoma. The study's findings and limits: Relapsed/refractory patients reportedly had lower baseline diversity than newly diagnosed patients. There remain no defined causes for the repertoire differences, which possibly reflect disease activity or prior therapy.

Libraries were prepared by immunoSEQ multiplex PCR; TCRdb keeps only in-frame clonotypes and omits some of them. The sample yields fewer than 40,000 clones, around nine tenths seen once. Trimming removed 6 bases from V and 0 bases from J, with 11 bases in between. Germline values: CDR1 LNHDA, CDR2 SQIVND (reference sequence). This CDR3 has 14 residues. Comment on this clone: The antigen is undetermined.

This sample's time point: newly diagnosed, previously untreated cHL patient sample. Magnetic negative selection purified CD4+ T cells from thawed PBMCs. This sequence originates from a human donor with classical Hodgkin lymphoma. Sequencing input: CD4+ T cells from blood. The chain employs TRBV19 and TRBJ1-1; a weak D match, TRBD1 (5 bases). The CDR3 coding sequence is TGTGCCAGTAGGGTTCAGGGAGTGAACACTGAAGCTTTCTTT. Translated, it gives CASRVQGVNTEAFF.